This entry lists 32 T cell receptor beta chains sequenced from one sample in a study of cytomegalovirus exposure and HLA in healthy donors. PCR involved 60 Vbeta and 13 Jbeta primers. Clones were sequenced by immunoSEQ multiplex PCR, and TCRdb holds only the in-frame ones, with some missing. This sample has 150,000 to 200,000 clones; around four fifths occur once, and the top ten carry 1.2% to 1.5%. Sequenced material: PBMCs. All receptors come from a woman under 40 in good health and CMV-seropositive.

The DNA of the CDR3 is TGTGCCAGCAAGCAGCCCAGTAGCAACAATGAGCAGTTCTTC. Translated, it gives CASKQPSSNNEQFF. V gene TRBV6-1 combines with J gene TRBJ2-1; no clear D. CDR3 length: 14 amino acids. From germline, CDR1 is MNHNS and CDR2 SASEGT. Trimming pared 7 bases from V and 5 bases from J, leaving 15 bases between.

The chain uses TRBV28 and TRBJ2-1; tentatively, D is TRBD2 (6 bases). V lost 7 bases, J lost 0 bases, and 10 bases lay in between. The germline V gene has CDR1 MDHEN and CDR2 SYDVKM. The CDR3 contains 14 residues. The CDR3 DNA reads as TGTGCCAGCAAAGGCGGGGTCTCCTACAATGAGCAGTTCTTC. Translation gives CASKGGVSYNEQFF.

The DNA for the CDR3 is TGCGCCAGCAGCCAAGTGTGGGAACAGGGGGCGCCCGGAAACACCATATATTTT. It translates to CASSQVWEQGAPGNTIYF. V and J are TRBV4-3 and TRBJ1-3, with 9 bases lining up with TRBD1. From germline, CDR1 is LGHNA and CDR2 YSLEER. The CDR3 consists of 18 residues. With V trimmed by 1 base and J by 4 bases, 11 bases remained unmatched.

This chain joins TRBV27 and TRBJ2-3; 8 bases match TRBD1. The CDR3 runs to 15 residues. Germline-derived CDR1 and CDR2 are MNHEY and SMNVEV (reference sequence). The V gene end was trimmed by 2 bases and the J gene end by 3 bases; junction bases not matched to a gene: 4. CDR3 region: CASSLQGARTDTQYF. CDR3 sequence (DNA): TGTGCCAGCAGTTTACAGGGGGCACGGACAGATACGCAGTATTTT.

The rearrangement uses TRBV7-6 and TRBJ2-2; perhaps TRBD2 as D (6 bases). This CDR3 is built from 14 residues. V lost 3 bases and J lost 2, with 7 bases in between. Germline lookup yields CDR1 SGHVS and CDR2 FNYEAQ. CDR3 DNA sequence: TGTGCCAGCAGCTTCGCGGGAAACACCGGGGAGCTGTTTTTT. Encoded protein: CASSFAGNTGELFF.

This clone was observed a few times. V is TRBV28 and J is TRBJ1-1; D perhaps matches TRBD1 (5 bases). This CDR3 has 14 residues. Germline loops: CDR1 MDHEN, CDR2 SYDVKM. The germline V and J ends were trimmed by 5 bases and 3 bases, with 13 bases remaining between them. In DNA form, the CDR3 reads TGTGCCAGCAGTCCTATACGGGGGGACACTGAAGCTTTCTTT. It specifies CASSPIRGDTEAFF.

This chain joins TRBV11-3 and TRBJ2-1, with 9 bases that match TRBD2. V lost 0 bases to trimming and J lost 4 bases; unmatched junction nucleotides: 7. The germline CDR1 and CDR2 sequences are SGHNT and YENEEA. The CDR3 covers 17 residues. The CDR3 sequence is CASSLDRGGRDYNEQFF. The CDR3 DNA reads as TGTGCCAGCAGCTTAGATCGTGGCGGGAGGGATTACAATGAGCAGTTCTTC.

This rearrangement joins TRBV5-5 to TRBJ2-2; the match to TRBD2 covers 7 bases. The CDR3 is made up of 16 amino acids. Germline trimming cut 1 base from V and 3 bases from J; bases unmatched to any gene: 6. Germline CDR1 is SGHKS and CDR2 is YYEKEE (reference sequence). The CDR3 bases are TGTGCCAGCAGCTTGCGGAGTCTAGCGGACACCGGGGAGCTGTTTTTT. Translation gives CASSLRSLADTGELFF. Supplemented by reference TRBV5-5 and TRBJ2-2, the full variable domain reads DAGVTQSPTHLIKTRGQQVTLRCSPISGHKSVSWYQQVLGQGPQFIFQYYEKEERGRGNFPDRFSARQFPNYSSELNVNALLLGDSALYLCASSLRSLADTGELFFGEGSRLTVL.

The chain joins TRBV27 to TRBJ2-3, with D perhaps matching TRBD1 (7 bases). V lost 5 bases and J 1 base, leaving 10 bases between the germline ends. Germline loops: CDR1 MNHEY, CDR2 SMNVEV (reference sequence). There are 14 residues in the CDR3. The CDR3 reads CASSQGGGTDTQYF. In DNA, the CDR3 is TGTGCCAGCAGTCAGGGGGGTGGCACAGATACGCAGTATTTT.

The V and J genes are TRBV28 and TRBJ2-4; D is unclear. CDR1 is MDHEN and CDR2 is SYDVKM in the germline V gene. Trimming removed 6 bases at V and 6 bases at J, with 9 bases between. This CDR3 region has 12 residues. The CDR3 region has the DNA TGTGCCAGCAGGGCACCGGGAAACATTCAGTACTTC. It codes for CASRAPGNIQYF.

The V and J genes are TRBV6-5 and TRBJ1-2; possibly TRBD1 for D (6 bases). Germline V gene lookup returns CDR1 MNHEY and CDR2 SVGAGI. Trimming left V 10 bases short and J 6 bases short, with 24 bases between. The CDR3 has 15 amino acids. DNA of the CDR3: TGTGCCACTCAAACCGCCGCCGGGACACTCCATGGCTACACCTTC. Protein product: CATQTAAGTLHGYTF.

The chain combines TRBV27 with TRBJ2-7; 10 bases fit TRBD2. This CDR3 contains 16 residues. After removal of 4 bases from V and 7 bases from J, the junction contained 13 bases not matched to a gene. Germline V gene lookup returns CDR1 MNHEY and CDR2 SMNVEV (reference sequence). The CDR3: CASSSVEREGPGEQYF. The DNA for the CDR3 is TGTGCCAGCAGTTCGGTAGAGCGGGAGGGCCCGGGAGAGCAGTACTTC.

The rearrangement links TRBV30 to TRBJ2-1; possibly TRBD1 for D (6 bases). Trimming stripped 1 base from V and 8 bases from J, with 9 bases between. Germline V gene sequence: CDR1 GTSNPN, CDR2 SVGIG (reference sequence). This CDR3 spans 12 amino acids. CDR3 amino acids: CAWSGQADEQFF. The DNA of the CDR3 is TGTGCCTGGAGTGGACAGGCCGATGAGCAGTTCTTC.

V gene TRBV7-6 combines with J gene TRBJ1-5; 9 bases agree with TRBD1. This CDR3 contains 16 residues. The trim removed 4 bases at V and 2 bases at J, leaving 6 bases unmatched. CDR1 and CDR2 (germline): SGHVS, FNYEAQ. CDR3 in DNA: TGTGCCAGCAGCTCCGGGACAGGGTGGGGCAATCAGCCCCAGCATTTT. It codes for CASSSGTGWGNQPQHF.

This chain links TRBV5-4 with TRBJ2-5, with 9 nucleotides matching TRBD2. V lost 0 bases to trimming and J lost 3 bases; unmatched junction nucleotides: 3. CDR1 is SGHNT, CDR2 YYREEE, per germline (reference sequence). The CDR3 loop spans 15 amino acids. The CDR3 protein is CASSLAASGEETQYF. The CDR3 bases are TGTGCCAGCAGCTTGGCGGCTAGCGGGGAAGAGACCCAGTACTTC.

Comments on this clone: A read error may account for a junction end that differs from germline. The rearrangement joins TRBV25-1 to TRBJ2-4, with 7 bases aligning to TRBD2. Germline-derived CDR1 and CDR2 are MGHDK and SYGVNS. This CDR3 region has 14 residues. This CDR3 reads CASSPRLAKNIQSF. The CDR3 coding sequence is TGTGCCAGCAGTCCCAGACTAGCCAAAAACATTCAGTCCTTC.

The chain joins TRBV6-1 to TRBJ2-1; 10 bases line up with TRBD2. Germline V gives CDR1 MNHNS, CDR2 SASEGT. The CDR3 is made up of 15 amino acids. V lost 1 base and J lost 10; bases outside the gene matches: 7. This CDR3 is CASSEVLAGVGEQFF. The CDR3 DNA sequence: TGTGCCAGCAGTGAAGTCCTAGCGGGGGTAGGAGAGCAGTTCTTC.

The V call is TRBV29-1, the J call TRBJ2-2; 11 bases match TRBD2. The CDR3 runs 17 residues. V trimming: 6 bases; J trimming: 5 bases; junction bases outside the gene matches: 14. Germline V lookup: CDR1 SQVTM, CDR2 ANQGSEA. CDR3 amino acids: CSVLYTGTSGSTGELFF. The DNA of the CDR3 is TGCAGCGTACTTTACACCGGGACTAGCGGTTCTACCGGGGAGCTGTTTTTT.

This CDR3 reads CASSIGQGANEQYF. In nucleotides, the CDR3 is TGTGCCAGTAGTATCGGGCAGGGGGCGAACGAGCAGTACTTC. The chain carries TRBV19 and TRBJ2-7; 8 nucleotides match TRBD1. The germline CDR1 and CDR2 sequences are LNHDA and SQIVND (reference sequence). This CDR3 has 14 amino acids. J gave up 5 bases and V 3 bases, and 6 bases lay outside the gene matches.

Written as DNA, the CDR3 is TGCGCCAGCAGCTTTGGTGGTTCGGAGTACGAGCAGTACTTC. Translation gives CASSFGGSEYEQYF. The V and J genes are TRBV5-1 and TRBJ2-7; D is undetermined. V shed 2 bases and J shed 4 bases, with 13 bases lying between them. Germline loops: CDR1 SGHRS, CDR2 YFSETQ. The length of the CDR3 is 14 residues. The full variable domain, completed using reference TRBV5-1 and TRBJ2-7, is KAGVTQTPRYLIKTRGQQVTLSCSPISGHRSVSWYQQTPGQGLQFLFEYFSETQRNKGNFPGRFSGRQFSNSRSEMNVSTLELGDSALYLCASSFGGSEYEQYFGPGTRLTVT.

This clone was observed a few times. The chain couples TRBV10-3 to TRBJ1-5; TRBD1 agrees at 7 bases. The CDR3 totals 14 residues. Trimming at V came to 10 bases and at J to 4 bases, leaving 10 bases not matched to a gene. CDR1 is ENHRY, CDR2 SYGVKD, per germline. The CDR3 bases are TGTGCCAGTTCAGGGGGTTCGGATAATCAGCCCCAGCATTTT. Its protein product is CASSGGSDNQPQHF.

The chain employs TRBV10-3 and TRBJ2-7, with 14 bases aligning to TRBD2. J lost 6 bases, V lost 3 bases, and 13 bases had no gene match. The CDR3 consists of 18 residues. Germline assignment: CDR1 ENHRY and CDR2 SYGVKD. CDR3 amino acids: CAISEGGETSGRASEQYF. CDR3 in DNA: TGTGCCATCAGTGAAGGGGGCGAGACTAGCGGGAGGGCGTCCGAGCAGTACTTC.

This clone was seen a few times. This sequence joins TRBV25-1 and TRBJ1-3; tentative D call: TRBD1 (5 bases). The CDR3 covers 17 residues. V was pared by 2 bases and J by 1 base, with 15 bases between. From germline, CDR1 is MGHDK and CDR2 SYGVNS. This chain's CDR3 is CASSEDTGGFSGNTIYF. The DNA for the CDR3 is TGTGCCAGCAGTGAAGACACAGGTGGATTTTCTGGAAACACCATATATTTT.

This clone appeared a few times. The rearrangement uses TRBV4-3 and TRBJ2-1, with TRBD2 matching over 10 bases. Germline V lookup: CDR1 LGHNA, CDR2 YSLEER. The trim removed 2 bases at V and 4 bases at J, leaving 8 bases unmatched. The CDR3 runs 17 residues. The CDR3 region has the DNA TGCGCCAGCAGCCAACAACCGGGACTAGCGTTATACAATGAGCAGTTCTTC. Its translation: CASSQQPGLALYNEQFF.

The CDR3 sequence: CASSSPTDPPNYGYTF. The CDR3 DNA reads as TGCGCCAGCAGCTCCCCGACAGACCCTCCTAACTATGGCTACACCTTC. The chain combines TRBV5-1 with TRBJ1-2, with D perhaps matching TRBD1 (5 bases). CDR3 length equals 16 residues. Looked up from germline, CDR1 is SGHRS and CDR2 is YFSETQ. Trimming removed 3 bases at V and 0 bases at J, with 15 bases between.

The chain recombines TRBV6-1 with TRBJ2-7; no clear D. The length of the CDR3 is 14 residues. The germline gives CDR1 MNHNS, CDR2 SASEGT. V dropped 4 bases and J dropped 6 bases, with 16 bases sitting between them. The CDR3 region is CASSASDEVSEQYF. In DNA, the CDR3 is TGTGCCAGCAGTGCCTCAGATGAGGTAAGCGAGCAGTACTTC.

The sample holds one count of this clone. The rearrangement uses TRBV7-2 and TRBJ2-7; the D is unclear. The germline V gene encodes CDR1 SGHTA and CDR2 FQGNSA. This CDR3 comprises 11 residues. The V end was cut by 4 bases, the J end by 7 bases, with 8 bases between. Here the CDR3 reads CASSWAREQYF. CDR3 DNA: TGTGCCAGCAGCTGGGCCCGGGAGCAGTACTTC. Variable domain in full (rest from reference TRBV7-2 and TRBJ2-7): GAGVSQSPSNKVTEKGKDVELRCDPISGHTALYWYRQSLGQGLEFLIYFQGNSAPDKSGLPSDRFSAERTGGSVSTLTIQRTQQEDSAVYLCASSWAREQYFGPGTRLTVT.

The rearrangement links TRBV7-2 to TRBJ1-3; a weak D match, TRBD1 (6 bases). Germline V gives CDR1 SGHTA, CDR2 FQGNSA. V was pared by 5 bases and J by 0 bases, with 8 bases between. The CDR3 totals 14 residues. The CDR3 loop reads CASSRDTSGNTIYF. The DNA for the CDR3 is TGTGCCAGCAGCCGGGACACCTCTGGAAACACCATATATTTT.

This rearrangement joins TRBV6-1 to TRBJ2-5, with D tentatively TRBD2 (6 bases). The CDR3 extends over 14 amino acids. V shed 1 base and J shed 3 bases, with 9 bases lying between them. Germline V gives CDR1 MNHNS, CDR2 SASEGT. The CDR3 DNA is TGTGCCAGCAGTGAAGATGGGGGGAAAGAGACCCAGTACTTC. Its protein is CASSEDGGKETQYF.

This clone was recorded once. The chain couples TRBV28 to TRBJ2-3; 9 bases are shared with TRBD2. CDR1 is MDHEN, CDR2 SYDVKM, per germline. The CDR3 is 17 residues long. The V and J ends lost 5 bases and 4 bases, in that order; junction bases with no gene match: 13. This CDR3 reads CASSPNLAGAHPDTQYF. As DNA, the CDR3 is TGTGCCAGCAGTCCAAATTTAGCGGGAGCACACCCAGATACGCAGTATTTT. The whole variable domain, filled in from reference TRBV28 and TRBJ2-3, reads DVKVTQSSRYLVKRTGEKVFLECVQDMDHENMFWYRQDPGLGLRLIYFSYDVKMKEKGDIPEGYSVSREKKERFSLILESASTNQTSMYLCASSPNLAGAHPDTQYFGPGTRLTVL.

V usage is TRBV9 and J usage is TRBJ2-1, with TRBD2 identical over 9 bases. V was clipped by 3 bases and J by 0 bases; unmatched bases: 1. This CDR3 has 15 amino acids. Germline CDR1 reads SGDLS; CDR2 reads YYNGEE. CDR3 sequence (DNA): TGTGCCAGCAGCGATAGCGGGGGCTCCTACAATGAGCAGTTCTTC. This translates into CASSDSGGSYNEQFF. Complete variable domain (other parts from reference TRBV9 and TRBJ2-1): DSGVTQTPKHLITATGQRVTLRCSPRSGDLSVYWYQQSLDQGLQFLIQYYNGEERAKGNILERFSAQQFPDLHSELNLSSLELGDSALYFCASSDSGGSYNEQFFGPGTRLTVL.

The chain has TRBV28 and TRBJ2-7; 8 bases are shared with TRBD1. After removal of 7 bases from V and 5 bases from J, the junction contained 16 bases not matched to a gene. The germline gives CDR1 MDHEN, CDR2 SYDVKM. This CDR3 comprises 16 residues. CDR3: CASKIRGWTGKDEQYF. CDR3 DNA: TGTGCCAGCAAAATACGGGGCTGGACAGGGAAGGACGAGCAGTACTTC.